This TCR beta chain was retrieved from a study of lymphopenia after photon versus proton radiotherapy. Study-level findings and limits: Under photons, naive T cells and diversity fell while effector/memory populations rose. After lymphocyte nadir, photon-treated repertoires showed oligoclonal expansion, especially CD8+ Temra.

J lost 6 bases, V lost 0 bases, and 2 bases had no gene match. Germline CDR1 is MGHRA and CDR2 is YSYEKL. The CDR3 extends over 14 amino acids. Concerning this clone itself: As yet, its antigen is unknown.

Clones were sequenced by immunoSEQ multiplex PCR, and TCRdb holds only the in-frame ones, with some missing. The sample records around 33,000 clones, 85% to 90% being singletons. This receptor was obtained from a woman aged 70-85 years with pancreatic cancer. Some clones in this sample may be carry-over from other donors' samples. The chain joins TRBV4-1 to TRBJ1-1; 9 positions agree with TRBD1. The starting material was peripheral blood, obtained from a patient treated with proton-based radiotherapy. CDR3 coding DNA: TGCGCCAGCAGCCAAGACTGGACAGGGGCTGAAGCTTTCTTT. Its translation is CASSQDWTGAEAFF.